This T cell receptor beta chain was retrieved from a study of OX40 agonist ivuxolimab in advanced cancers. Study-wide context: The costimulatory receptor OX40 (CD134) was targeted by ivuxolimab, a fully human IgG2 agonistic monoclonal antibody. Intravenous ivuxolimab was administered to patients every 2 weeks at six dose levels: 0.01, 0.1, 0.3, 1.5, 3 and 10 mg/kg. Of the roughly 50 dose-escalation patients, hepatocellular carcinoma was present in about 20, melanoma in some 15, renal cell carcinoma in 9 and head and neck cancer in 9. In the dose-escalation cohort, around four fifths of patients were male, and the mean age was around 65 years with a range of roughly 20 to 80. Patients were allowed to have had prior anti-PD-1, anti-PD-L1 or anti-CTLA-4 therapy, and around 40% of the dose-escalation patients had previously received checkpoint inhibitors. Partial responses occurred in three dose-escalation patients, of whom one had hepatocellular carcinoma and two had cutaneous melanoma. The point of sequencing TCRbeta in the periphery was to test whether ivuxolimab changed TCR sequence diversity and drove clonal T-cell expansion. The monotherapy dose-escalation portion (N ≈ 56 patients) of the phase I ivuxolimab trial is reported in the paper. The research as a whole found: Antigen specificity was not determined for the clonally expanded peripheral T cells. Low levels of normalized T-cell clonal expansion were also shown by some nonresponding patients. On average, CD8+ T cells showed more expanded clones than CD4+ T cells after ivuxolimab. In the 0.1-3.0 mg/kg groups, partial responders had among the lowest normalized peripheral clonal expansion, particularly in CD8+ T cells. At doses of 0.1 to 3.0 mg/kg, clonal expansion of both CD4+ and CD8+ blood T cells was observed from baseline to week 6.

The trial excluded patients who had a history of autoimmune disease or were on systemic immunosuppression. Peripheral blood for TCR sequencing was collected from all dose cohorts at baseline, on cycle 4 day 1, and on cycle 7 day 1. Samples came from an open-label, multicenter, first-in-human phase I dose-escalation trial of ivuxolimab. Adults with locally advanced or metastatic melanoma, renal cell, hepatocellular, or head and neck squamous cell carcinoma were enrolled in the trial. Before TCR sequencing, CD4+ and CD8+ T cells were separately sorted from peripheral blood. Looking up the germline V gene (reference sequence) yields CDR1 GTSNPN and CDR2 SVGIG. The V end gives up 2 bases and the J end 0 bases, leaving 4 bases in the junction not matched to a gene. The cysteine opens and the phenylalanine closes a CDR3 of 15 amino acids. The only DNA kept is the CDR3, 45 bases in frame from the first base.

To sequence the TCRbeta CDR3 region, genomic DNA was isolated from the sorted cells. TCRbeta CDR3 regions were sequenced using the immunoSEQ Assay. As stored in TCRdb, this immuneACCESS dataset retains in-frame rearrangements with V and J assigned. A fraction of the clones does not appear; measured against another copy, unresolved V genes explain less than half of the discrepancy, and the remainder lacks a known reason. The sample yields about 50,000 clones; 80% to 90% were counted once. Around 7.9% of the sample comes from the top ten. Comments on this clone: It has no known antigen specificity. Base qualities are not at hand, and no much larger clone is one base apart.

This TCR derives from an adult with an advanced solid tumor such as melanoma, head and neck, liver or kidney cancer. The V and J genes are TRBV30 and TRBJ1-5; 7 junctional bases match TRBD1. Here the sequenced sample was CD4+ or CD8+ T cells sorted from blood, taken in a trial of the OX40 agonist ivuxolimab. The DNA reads TGTGCCTGGAGTTCTGACAGGGATAGCAATCAGCCCCAGCATTTT. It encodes CAWSSDRDSNQPQHF.